The next 11 T cell receptor beta chains were all read from a single sample in a study of Graves' ophthalmopathy and Graves' hyperthyroidism. TCR beta CDR3 amplification used RNA transcripts. A first-round RT-PCR used HTBI primers, followed by a second-round multiplex PCR. TCRdb independently ran MiXCR on the multiplex PCR reads; one entry per CDR3 protein. In the table there are hundreds of thousands of distinct CDR3 sequences, around 50% of which are singletons. Sample: peripheral blood. Receptors were obtained from an adult man with Graves' ophthalmopathy.

The rearrangement links TRBV6-5 to TRBJ2-3, with 10 bases fitting TRBD1. Germline CDR1 MNHEY, CDR2 SVGAGI. J gave up 1 base and V 5 bases, and 0 bases lay outside the gene matches. The CDR3 contains 14 residues. The DNA of the CDR3 is TGTGCCAGCAGTGGGACAGGGGGCACAGATACGCAGTATTTT. Translating it yields CASSGTGGTDTQYF.

The rearrangement joins TRBV4-2 to TRBJ1-1; D not resolved. V lost 4 bases, J lost 1 base, and 13 bases lay in between. The CDR3 is made up of 15 amino acids. CDR1 LGHNA and CDR2 YNFKEQ come from the germline V gene. CDR3 protein: CASSPTLLGNTEAFF. The CDR3 DNA reads TGTGCCAGCAGCCCTACCCTCCTGGGGAACACTGAAGCTTTCTTT.

This clonotype was seen a few times. This rearrangement joins TRBV5-1 to TRBJ1-2, with D possibly TRBD1 on 5 matching bases. CDR3 length: 13 residues. Germline values: CDR1 SGHRS, CDR2 YFSETQ. Trimming shortened V by 2 bases and J by 2 bases, and 7 bases separated the two germline ends. The CDR3 nucleotides read TGCGCCAGCAGCTTTGACAGAAACTATGGCTACACCTTC. Encoded protein: CASSFDRNYGYTF.

This clonotype was observed a single time. V usage is TRBV4-1 and J usage is TRBJ1-5; TRBD1 is a possible D gene (6 bases). Trimming left V 1 base short and J 4 bases short, with 14 bases between. Germline CDR1 and CDR2: MGHRA and YSYEKL. The CDR3 is made up of 16 amino acids. CDR3 residues: CASSQAWDMRNQPQHF. As DNA, the CDR3 is TGCGCCAGCAGCCAAGCTTGGGACATGCGAAATCAGCCCCAGCATTTT.

V gene TRBV5-6 combines with J gene TRBJ1-2; tentative D call: TRBD1 (5 bases). The CDR3 runs to 15 residues. Germline V CDR1 and CDR2: SGHDT, YYEEEE. V dropped 0 bases and J dropped 2 bases, with 11 bases sitting between them. CDR3: CASSLALQANYGYTF. CDR3 nucleotide sequence: TGTGCCAGCAGCTTGGCCCTACAGGCAAACTATGGCTACACCTTC.

The genes are TRBV5-4 and TRBJ1-1; 9 bases align to TRBD1. CDR3 length equals 16 residues. Trimming removed 1 base from V and 1 base from J; junction bases left unmatched: 5. The germline V gene has CDR1 SGHNT and CDR2 YYREEE (reference sequence). CDR3 region: CASSLWTGVSNTEAFF. The CDR3 region has the DNA TGTGCCAGCAGCTTGTGGACAGGGGTGTCGAACACTGAAGCTTTCTTT.

The chain employs TRBV28 and TRBJ2-7, with 9 bases matching TRBD2. The ends lost 6 bases at V and 4 bases at J; junction bases unmatched: 4. This CDR3 region has 13 residues. Germline V gene sequence: CDR1 MDHEN, CDR2 SYDVKM. The CDR3 reads CASSATSGYEQYF. CDR3 DNA: TGTGCCAGCAGCGCGACTAGCGGTTACGAGCAGTACTTC.

This clonotype was seen only a few times. The V gene is TRBV20-1, the J gene TRBJ1-6; D possibly corresponds to TRBD1 (5 bases). Trimming left V 1 base short and J 8 bases short, with 21 bases between. There are 17 residues in the CDR3. Germline V gene data show CDR1 as DFQATT and CDR2 as SNEGSKA (reference sequence). CDR3 sequence (DNA): TGCAGTGCTAGAGCCCTTTTGGGGACGGCGAGAGATTCACCCCTCCACTTT. Translating it yields CSARALLGTARDSPLHF.

This clonotype was recorded a few times. CDR3 bases: TGTGCCAGCAGTGGACAGGGCACCTACGAGCAGTACTTC. It specifies CASSGQGTYEQYF. The rearrangement joins TRBV2 to TRBJ2-7; 7 nucleotides align to TRBD1. The CDR3 covers 13 residues. Germline V gene data show CDR1 as SNHLY and CDR2 as FYNNEI. Trimming removed 4 bases from V and 2 bases from J; junction bases left unmatched: 2.

The chain carries TRBV10-3 and TRBJ2-7; D remains unclear. Looked up from germline, CDR1 is ENHRY and CDR2 is SYGVKD. CDR3 length: 12 amino acids. Trimming removed 4 bases at V and 4 bases at J, with 8 bases between. The CDR3 DNA reads TGTGCCATCAGTGTATGGGATTACGAGCAGTACTTC. This sequence encodes CAISVWDYEQYF.

This clonotype has only a few counts. The J gene is TRBJ1-3, the V gene TRBV9; no reliable D call. The CDR3 sequence is 12 residues long. V was pared by 0 bases and J by 4 bases, with 2 bases between. CDR1 SGDLS and CDR2 YYNGEE come from the germline V gene. CDR3 DNA: TGTGCCAGCAGCGTAGGAGGAAACACCATATATTTT. This sequence encodes CASSVGGNTIYF.